This TCR beta chain is drawn from a study of T cell responses to AZD1222 COVID-19 vaccine. The wider study: Second doses were pooled across both intervals (about 4 or about 12 weeks).

As regards this clone: Its antigen is unknown.

The table came from immunoSEQ multiplex PCR; TCRdb's copy has only in-frame clones and leaves some out. The sample lists around 99,000 clones, roughly 92% occurring once. Between the trimmed V and J ends, which lost 4 bases and 2 bases, there was a span of 6 bases. Germline CDR1 and CDR2: SGHDN and FVKESK. The CDR3 covers 13 residues. Study-wide points: Most donors were white British, females outnumbered males, and clonal diversity was possibly underestimated. The span of vaccine-associated CD4 TCRs extended across spike, with dominance at 160-218 and 743-854. Nearly half of unique spike-specific TCRs reportedly avoided B.1.351 and B.1.1.7 mutated regions.

The sequencing here drew on peripheral blood, taken on day 0 of AZD1222 vaccination. The chain couples TRBV14 to TRBJ1-5; weak D call: TRBD1 (6 bases). The receptor was derived from an adult in good health. This CDR3 is CASSPGGNQPQHF. The CDR3 DNA follows: TGTGCCAGCAGCCCAGGGGGCAATCAGCCCCAGCATTTT.